This TCR beta chain was retrieved from a study of blood T cells in healthy people across ages. This CDR3 comprises 13 residues. Between the trimmed V and J ends, which lost 4 bases and 6 bases, there was a span of 12 bases. Then a second PCR, running roughly 7 to 11 cycles, was carried out with a sample-barcoded 5' primer and a J-beta primer mix. TCRdb called the 5' RACE reads again in MiXCR, with one record for every CDR3 protein. Here the sample spans about 1.4 million distinct CDR3 sequences, almost 60% being singletons. This clonotype was seen just once. The chain uses TRBV12-3 or TRBV12-4 and TRBJ2-5; D uncertain. This sequence originates from a man younger than 30 in good health. The sample consisted of blood. CDR3 loop: CASSSSGRQTQYF. The CDR3 DNA reads as TGTGCCAGCAGTTCCTCGGGCCGGCAGACCCAGTACTTC.